This T cell receptor beta chain was identified in a study of blood T cell repertoires in COVID-19. Background on the study: From the United States, Italy and Spain came samples of acute and convalescent COVID-19.

CDR3 size: 17 residues. Trimming removed 2 bases at V and 7 bases at J, with 20 bases between. Per the germline V gene, CDR1 is LGHNA and CDR2 is YSLEER. This table comes from immunoSEQ multiplex PCR, and its TCRdb copy is limited to in-frame clones, with some not included. This sample has under 250,000 clones, with around 86% found just once. The sample consisted of peripheral blood. The TCR was taken from a man aged 45-65 years with COVID-19, enrolled during active disease. The rearrangement links TRBV4-3 to TRBJ1-4; D remains unclear. The CDR3 DNA is TGCGCCAGCAGCCAAAACCCCTATTCGGGGATTGGTGAAAAACTGTTTTTT. Protein sequence: CASSQNPYSGIGEKLFF.